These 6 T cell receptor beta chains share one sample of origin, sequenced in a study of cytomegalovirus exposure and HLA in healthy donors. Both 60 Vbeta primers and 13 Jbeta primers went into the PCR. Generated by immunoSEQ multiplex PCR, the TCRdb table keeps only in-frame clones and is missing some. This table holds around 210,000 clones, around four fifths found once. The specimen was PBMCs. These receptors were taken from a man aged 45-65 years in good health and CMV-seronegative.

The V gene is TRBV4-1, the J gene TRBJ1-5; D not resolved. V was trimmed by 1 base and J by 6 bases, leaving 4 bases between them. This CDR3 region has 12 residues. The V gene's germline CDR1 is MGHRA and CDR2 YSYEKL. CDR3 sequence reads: CASSQVGQPQHF. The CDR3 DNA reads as TGCGCCAGCAGCCAAGTCGGTCAGCCCCAGCATTTT.

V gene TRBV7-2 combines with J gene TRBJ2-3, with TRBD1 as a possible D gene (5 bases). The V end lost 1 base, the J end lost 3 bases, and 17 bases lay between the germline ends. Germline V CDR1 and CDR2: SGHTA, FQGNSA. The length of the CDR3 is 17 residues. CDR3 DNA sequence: TGTGCCAGCAGCTTAGATACTGGGGCAGGAAGTACAGATACGCAGTATTTT. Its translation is CASSLDTGAGSTDTQYF. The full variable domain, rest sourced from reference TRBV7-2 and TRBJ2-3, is GAGVSQSPSNKVTEKGKDVELRCDPISGHTALYWYRQSLGQGLEFLIYFQGNSAPDKSGLPSDRFSAERTGGSVSTLTIQRTQQEDSAVYLCASSLDTGAGSTDTQYFGPGTRLTVL.

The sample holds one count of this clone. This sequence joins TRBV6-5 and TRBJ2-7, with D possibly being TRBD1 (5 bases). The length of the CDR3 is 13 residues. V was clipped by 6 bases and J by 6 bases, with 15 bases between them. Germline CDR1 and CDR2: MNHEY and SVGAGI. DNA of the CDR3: TGTGCCAGCAGAAACCATGAAGGGGTCGAGCAGTACTTC. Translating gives CASRNHEGVEQYF.

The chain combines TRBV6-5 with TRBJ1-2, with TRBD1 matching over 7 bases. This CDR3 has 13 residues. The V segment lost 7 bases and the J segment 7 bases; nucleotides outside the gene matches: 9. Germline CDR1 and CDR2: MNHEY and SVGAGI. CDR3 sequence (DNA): TGTGCCAGCACCCCGACAGGGCGCATTGGCTACACCTTC. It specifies CASTPTGRIGYTF.

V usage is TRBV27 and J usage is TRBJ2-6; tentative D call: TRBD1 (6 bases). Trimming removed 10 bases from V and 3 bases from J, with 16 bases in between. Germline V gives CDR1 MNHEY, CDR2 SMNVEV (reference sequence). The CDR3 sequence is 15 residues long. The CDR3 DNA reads TGTGCCACAGAGAAGGGGGTTGGTGGGGCCAACGTCCTGACTTTC. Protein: CATEKGVGGANVLTF.

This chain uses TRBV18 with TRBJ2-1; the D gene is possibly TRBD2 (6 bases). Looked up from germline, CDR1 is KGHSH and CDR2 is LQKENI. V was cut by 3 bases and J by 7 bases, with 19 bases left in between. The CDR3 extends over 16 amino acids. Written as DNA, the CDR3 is TGTGCCAGCTCACCCTCACGGGAGAGAGTGTGGAATGAGCAGTTCTTC. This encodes CASSPSRERVWNEQFF.